The next 22 T cell receptor beta chains were all read from a single sample in a study of beta chain features in type 1 diabetes. cDNA synthesis used the whole RNA isolate, giving expressed TCRB sequences. The method was immunoSEQ multiplex PCR; TCRdb's version includes in-frame clones alone and lacks a portion of them. The data contain about 220,000 clones, approximately 10% of them singletons. Sample: central memory CD4+ T cells from blood. These receptors were collected from a young man in good health.

This clone was detected a few times. CDR3 nucleotides: TGTGCCAGCAGCCAAGCAGAGACCCAGTACTTC. Its translation is CASSQAETQYF. The gene calls are TRBV14 and TRBJ2-5; no clear D. Germline CDR1 reads SGHDN; CDR2 reads FVKESK. V lost 1 base and J lost 4, with 1 base in between. CDR3 length: 11 residues.

This clone has a count of ten or more. The V and J genes are TRBV23-1 and TRBJ2-5; 12 bases are shared with TRBD2. TRBV23-1 is labeled an ORF, and its function is uncertain. V was pared by 4 bases and J by 3 bases, with 9 bases of the junction left unmatched. The CDR3 sequence is 17 residues long. CDR3 sequence (DNA): TGCGCCAGCAGTCTAGGGATGCGACTAGCGGGAGAAGAGACCCAGTACTTC. It specifies CASSLGMRLAGEETQYF.

The rearrangement joins TRBV12-5 to TRBJ2-5; D perhaps matches TRBD1 (6 bases). Trimming stripped 5 bases from V and 4 bases from J, with 14 bases between. Germline V gene sequence: CDR1 LGHNT, CDR2 FRNRAP. This CDR3 has 14 residues. CDR3 nucleotide sequence: TGTGCTAGTGGTCCGCAGGGACACCGAGAGACCCAGTACTTC. It codes for CASGPQGHRETQYF.

This clone has only a few counts. This chain connects TRBV19 to TRBJ2-7, with D possibly TRBD1 on 5 matching bases. Germline CDR1 LNHDA, CDR2 SQIVND (reference sequence). V lost 0 bases, J lost 2 bases, and 11 bases lay in between. The CDR3 runs to 15 residues. The CDR3 DNA reads TGTGCCAGTAGTATAGATCTGGGGCAGCCCTACGAGCAGTACTTC. It is translated as CASSIDLGQPYEQYF.

This clone showed up just a few times. The chain joins TRBV7-2 to TRBJ2-6; 7 bases line up with TRBD2. With 1 base clipped from V and 0 bases from J, the junction kept 9 bases outside the gene matches. This CDR3 spans 19 amino acids. Germline V gene data show CDR1 as SGHTA and CDR2 as FQGNSA. This chain's CDR3 is CASSLVGLAAFSGANVLTF. CDR3 sequence (DNA): TGTGCCAGCAGCTTAGTAGGGCTAGCGGCCTTCTCTGGGGCCAACGTCCTGACTTTC. Combining the CDR3 with reference TRBV7-2 and TRBJ2-6 gives the whole variable domain GAGVSQSPSNKVTEKGKDVELRCDPISGHTALYWYRQSLGQGLEFLIYFQGNSAPDKSGLPSDRFSAERTGGSVSTLTIQRTQQEDSAVYLCASSLVGLAAFSGANVLTFGAGSRLTVL.

The chain employs TRBV5-5 and TRBJ2-7; D remains unclear. Per the germline V gene, CDR1 is SGHKS and CDR2 is YYEKEE (reference sequence). Trimming stripped 2 bases from V and 2 bases from J, with 11 bases between. CDR3 size: 14 residues. CDR3 nucleotide sequence: TGTGCCAGCAGCTTTATCGCTCCAACCTACGAGCAGTACTTC. Protein: CASSFIAPTYEQYF.

The chain has TRBV7-2 and TRBJ2-5, with D hard to call. The CDR3 has 12 residues. Germline lookup yields CDR1 SGHTA and CDR2 FQGNSA. V dropped 1 base and J dropped 7 bases, with 7 bases sitting between them. CDR3 DNA sequence: TGTGCCAGCAGCTTAGGAGTCGGGACCCAGTACTTC. Residues: CASSLGVGTQYF.

This clone turned up a few times. The chain has TRBV6-6 and TRBJ2-1, with D hard to call. The ends were cut back, 2 bases at V and 10 bases at J, with 12 bases in the middle. This CDR3 is 13 amino acids long. From germline, CDR1 is MNHNY and CDR2 SVGAGI (reference sequence). In DNA, the CDR3 is TGTGCCAGCAGTTACATCGGGTCGAGCGAGCAGTTCTTC. The encoded protein is CASSYIGSSEQFF.

A few counts support this clone. The chain has TRBV30 and TRBJ2-1; D is possibly TRBD2 (5 bases). This CDR3 has 14 amino acids. The germline CDR1 and CDR2 sequences are GTSNPN and SVGIG (reference sequence). V lost 7 bases and J lost 6, with 19 bases in between. The CDR3 coding sequence is TGTGCCTCTATCTCCTCAGGAGGAGGCAATGAGCAGTTCTTC. Amino acids: CASISSGGGNEQFF.

This clone occurred a few times. CDR3 DNA sequence: TGTGCCAGCAGCTCCCAGGGAGTTAGGGAGACCCAGTACTTC. Its protein is CASSSQGVRETQYF. The chain is built from TRBV7-2 and TRBJ2-5; D may be TRBD1 or TRBD2 (5 bases each). The CDR3 length is 14 residues. Germline CDR1 and CDR2: SGHTA and FQGNSA. V was pared by 4 bases and J by 5 bases, with 14 bases between.

Only a few counts were recorded for this clone. V is TRBV6-5 and J is TRBJ2-7; 7 positions match TRBD1. The junction had 6 bases not matched to a gene; V was cut back by 5 bases and J by 2 bases. Germline-derived CDR1 and CDR2 are MNHEY and SVGAGI. The CDR3 sequence is 14 residues long. The CDR3 bases are TGTGCCAGCAGTCCGAACAGGGGAACCTACGAGCAGTACTTC. It codes for CASSPNRGTYEQYF.

The chain links TRBV7-2 to TRBJ2-7; 12 positions agree with TRBD2. Germline loops: CDR1 SGHTA, CDR2 FQGNSA. CDR3 length: 15 amino acids. J lost 2 bases, V lost 5 bases, and 4 bases had no gene match. CDR3 in DNA: TGTGCCAGCAGCCGATCTAGCGGGGGGGCCTACGAGCAGTACTTC. The encoded protein is CASSRSSGGAYEQYF.

In its sample, this clone was seen many times. The chain uses TRBV11-2 and TRBJ2-5; D gene ambiguous. Trimming stripped 6 bases from V and 5 bases from J, with 16 bases between. The V gene's germline CDR1 is SGHAT and CDR2 FQNNGV. The CDR3 extends over 14 amino acids. The CDR3: CASSPGLTWETQYF. CDR3 nucleotides: TGTGCCAGCAGTCCGGGCCTGACGTGGGAGACCCAGTACTTC.

The chain couples TRBV28 to TRBJ2-3; unclear D gene. Germline CDR1 MDHEN, CDR2 SYDVKM. The CDR3 has 13 amino acids. Trimming stripped 7 bases from V and 10 bases from J, with 18 bases between. The CDR3 bases are TGTGCCAGCACCGGAACCCCCCCGATGGCGCAGTATTTT. It codes for CASTGTPPMAQYF.

The chain has TRBV20-1 and TRBJ2-5, with D perhaps matching TRBD1 (5 bases). The CDR3 is made up of 11 amino acids. Per germline, CDR1 DFQATT and CDR2 SNEGSKA (reference sequence). With 5 bases removed from V and 5 bases from J, the gap between germline ends came to 9 bases. CDR3 loop: CSAGAWETQYF. The CDR3 coding sequence is TGCAGTGCTGGGGCGTGGGAGACCCAGTACTTC.

This clone was counted ten times or more. V and J are TRBV14 and TRBJ2-2; D not certain. V dropped 2 bases and J dropped 5 bases, with 6 bases sitting between them. The length of the CDR3 is 13 residues. Per germline, CDR1 SGHDN and CDR2 FVKESK. The CDR3 coding sequence is TGTGCCAGCAGCCAATCCAGAACCGGGGAGCTGTTTTTT. Protein sequence: CASSQSRTGELFF.

There are a few counts of this clone. The chain joins TRBV30 to TRBJ2-3; 11 nucleotides agree with TRBD2. The CDR3 sequence is 18 residues long. Germline CDR1 reads GTSNPN; CDR2 reads SVGIG (reference sequence). J lost 0 bases, V lost 1 base, and 9 bases had no gene match. Written as DNA, the CDR3 is TGTGCCTGGAGTGCCACTAGCGGGAGTTTTGCTAGCACAGATACGCAGTATTTT. Translated: CAWSATSGSFASTDTQYF.

This clone turned up a few times. The chain carries TRBV29-1 and TRBJ1-1; 8 nucleotides align to TRBD1. CDR3 length: 14 residues. Germline V gene lookup returns CDR1 SQVTM and CDR2 ANQGSEA. V dropped 2 bases and J dropped 1; count of bases not matched to a gene: 3. The CDR3 protein is CSVERTGSNTEAFF. DNA for the CDR3: TGCAGCGTTGAAAGGACAGGGTCGAACACTGAAGCTTTCTTT.

The chain couples TRBV5-1 to TRBJ2-3; D call uncertain. The CDR3 runs 12 residues. Germline CDR1 and CDR2: SGHRS and YFSETQ. V was pared by 3 bases and J by 2 bases, with 4 bases between. The CDR3 coding sequence is TGCGCCAGCAGCTACAACACAGATACGCAGTATTTT. It is translated as CASSYNTDTQYF.

The rearrangement joins TRBV25-1 to TRBJ2-7, with TRBD2 matching over 9 bases. The CDR3 has 15 residues. The V gene end was trimmed by 8 bases and the J gene end by 0 bases; junction bases not matched to a gene: 8. The germline V gene has CDR1 MGHDK and CDR2 SYGVNS. CDR3 protein: CASAGFSGSSYEQYF. CDR3 DNA sequence: TGTGCCAGCGCGGGGTTTAGCGGGAGCTCCTACGAGCAGTACTTC.

The genes are TRBV19 and TRBJ2-1; TRBD2 matches at 7 bases. V shed 6 bases, J shed 7 bases, and the junction held 15 bases outside the gene matches. The CDR3 covers 16 residues. From germline, CDR1 is LNHDA and CDR2 SQIVND (reference sequence). The chain's CDR3 is CASSRSGLSSGNEQFF. CDR3 DNA sequence: TGTGCCAGTAGCCGCTCGGGACTTAGTAGCGGGAATGAGCAGTTCTTC.

The rearrangement joins TRBV30 to TRBJ1-5; possible D gene TRBD1, 5 bases. Germline V lookup: CDR1 GTSNPN, CDR2 SVGIG (reference sequence). This CDR3 is built from 14 residues. Between the trimmed V and J ends, which lost 3 bases and 1 base, there was a span of 10 bases. The CDR3 spells CAWSRDWSNQPQHF. In nucleotides, the CDR3 is TGTGCCTGGAGCCGGGACTGGAGCAATCAGCCCCAGCATTTT.